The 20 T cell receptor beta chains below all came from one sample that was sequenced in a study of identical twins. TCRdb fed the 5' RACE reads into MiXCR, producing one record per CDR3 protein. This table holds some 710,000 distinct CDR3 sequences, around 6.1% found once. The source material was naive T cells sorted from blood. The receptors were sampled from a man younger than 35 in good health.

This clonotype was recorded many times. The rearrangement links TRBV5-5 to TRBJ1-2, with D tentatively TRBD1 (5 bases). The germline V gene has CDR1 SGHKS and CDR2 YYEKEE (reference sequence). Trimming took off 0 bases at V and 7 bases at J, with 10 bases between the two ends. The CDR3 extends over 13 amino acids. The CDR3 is CASSLDGGLGYTF. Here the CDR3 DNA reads TGTGCCAGCAGCTTGGACGGGGGTCTTGGCTACACCTTC.

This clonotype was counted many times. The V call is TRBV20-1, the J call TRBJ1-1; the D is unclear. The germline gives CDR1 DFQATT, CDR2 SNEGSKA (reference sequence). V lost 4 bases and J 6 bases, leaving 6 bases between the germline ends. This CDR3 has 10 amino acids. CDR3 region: CSANMAEAFF. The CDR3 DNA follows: TGCAGTGCTAATATGGCTGAAGCTTTCTTT.

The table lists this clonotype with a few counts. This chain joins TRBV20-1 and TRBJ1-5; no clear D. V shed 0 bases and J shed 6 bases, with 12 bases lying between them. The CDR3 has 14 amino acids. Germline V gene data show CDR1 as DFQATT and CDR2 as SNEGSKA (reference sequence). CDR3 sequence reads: CSARDRLGSQPQHF. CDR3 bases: TGCAGTGCTAGAGATCGGCTAGGGAGTCAGCCCCAGCATTTT.

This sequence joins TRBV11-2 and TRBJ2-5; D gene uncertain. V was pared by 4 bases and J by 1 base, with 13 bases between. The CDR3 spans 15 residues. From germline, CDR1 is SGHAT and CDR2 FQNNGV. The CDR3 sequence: CASSSPDLGQETQYF. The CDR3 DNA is TGTGCCAGCAGCTCGCCGGACCTTGGCCAAGAGACCCAGTACTTC.

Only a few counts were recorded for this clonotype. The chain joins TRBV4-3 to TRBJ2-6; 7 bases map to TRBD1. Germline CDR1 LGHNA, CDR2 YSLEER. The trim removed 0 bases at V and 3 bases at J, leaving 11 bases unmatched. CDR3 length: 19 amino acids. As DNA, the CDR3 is TGCGCCAGCAGCCAAGATCAAGGGGGCTCTTTAGTTGGGGCCAACGTCCTGACTTTC. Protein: CASSQDQGGSLVGANVLTF.

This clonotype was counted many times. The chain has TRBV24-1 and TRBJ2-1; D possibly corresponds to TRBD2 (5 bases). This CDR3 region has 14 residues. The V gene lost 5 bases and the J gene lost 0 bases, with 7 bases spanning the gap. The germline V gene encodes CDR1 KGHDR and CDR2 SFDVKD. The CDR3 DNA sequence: TGTGCCACCAGTGGAGCGGTCTCCTACAATGAGCAGTTCTTC. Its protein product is CATSGAVSYNEQFF.

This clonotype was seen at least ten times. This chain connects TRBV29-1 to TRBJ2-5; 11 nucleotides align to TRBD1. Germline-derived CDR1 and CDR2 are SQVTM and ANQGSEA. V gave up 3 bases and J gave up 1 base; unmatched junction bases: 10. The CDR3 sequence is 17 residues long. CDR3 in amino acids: CSVEAGTGGKIQETQYF. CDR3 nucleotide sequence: TGCAGCGTTGAGGCCGGGACAGGGGGGAAAATCCAAGAGACCCAGTACTTC.

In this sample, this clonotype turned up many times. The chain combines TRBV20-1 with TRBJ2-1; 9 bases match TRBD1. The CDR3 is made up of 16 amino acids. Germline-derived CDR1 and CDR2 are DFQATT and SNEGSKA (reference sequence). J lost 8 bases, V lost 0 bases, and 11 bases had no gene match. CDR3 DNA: TGCAGTGCTAGAGACCCCGGGACAGGGAGAATCGATGAGCAGTTCTTC. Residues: CSARDPGTGRIDEQFF.

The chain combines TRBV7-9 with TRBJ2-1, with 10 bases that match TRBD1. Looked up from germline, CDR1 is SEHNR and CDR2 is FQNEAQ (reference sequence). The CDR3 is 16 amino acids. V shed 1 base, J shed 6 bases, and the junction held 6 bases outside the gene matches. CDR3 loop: CASSLEPGTGVNEQFF. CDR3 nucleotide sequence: TGTGCCAGCAGCTTAGAGCCCGGGACAGGGGTCAATGAGCAGTTCTTC.

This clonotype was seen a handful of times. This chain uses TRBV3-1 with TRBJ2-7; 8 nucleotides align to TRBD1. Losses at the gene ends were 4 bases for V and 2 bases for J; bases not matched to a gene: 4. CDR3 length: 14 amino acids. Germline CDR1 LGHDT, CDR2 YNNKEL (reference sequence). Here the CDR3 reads CASSPGQGTYEQYV. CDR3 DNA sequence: TGTGCCAGCAGCCCAGGACAGGGAACCTACGAGCAGTACGTC.

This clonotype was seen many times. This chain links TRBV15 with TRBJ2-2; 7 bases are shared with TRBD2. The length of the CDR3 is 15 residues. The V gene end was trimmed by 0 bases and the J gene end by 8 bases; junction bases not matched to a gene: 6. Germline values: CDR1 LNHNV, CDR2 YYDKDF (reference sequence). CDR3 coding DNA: TGTGCCACCAGCAGAGAGGCTAGCGGAGGGGGGGAGCTGTTTTTT. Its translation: CATSREASGGGELFF. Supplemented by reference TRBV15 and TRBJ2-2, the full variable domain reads DAMVIQNPRYQVTQFGKPVTLSCSQTLNHNVMYWYQQKSSQAPKLLFHYYDKDFNNEADTPDNFQSRRPNTSFCFLDIRSPGLGDTAMYLCATSREASGGGELFFGEGSRLTVL.

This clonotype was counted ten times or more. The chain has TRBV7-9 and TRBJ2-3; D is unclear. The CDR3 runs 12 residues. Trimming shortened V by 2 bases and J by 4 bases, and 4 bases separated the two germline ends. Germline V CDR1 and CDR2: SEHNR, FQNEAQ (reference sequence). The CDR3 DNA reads TGTGCCAGCAGCTTAATCGCAGATACGCAGTATTTT. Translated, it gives CASSLIADTQYF.

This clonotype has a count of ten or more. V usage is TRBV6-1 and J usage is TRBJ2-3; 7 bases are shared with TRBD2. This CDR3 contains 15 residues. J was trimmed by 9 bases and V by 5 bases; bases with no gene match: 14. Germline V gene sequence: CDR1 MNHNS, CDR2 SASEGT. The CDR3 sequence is CASSLDKWGGKTQYF. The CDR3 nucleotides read TGTGCCAGCAGTCTGGATAAATGGGGGGGGAAGACGCAGTATTTT.

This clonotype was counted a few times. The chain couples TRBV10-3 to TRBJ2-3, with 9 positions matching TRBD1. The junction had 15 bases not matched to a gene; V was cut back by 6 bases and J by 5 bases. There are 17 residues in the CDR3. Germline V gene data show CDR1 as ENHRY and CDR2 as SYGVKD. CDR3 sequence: CAIRPLSRDREIDTQYF. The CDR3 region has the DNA TGTGCCATCAGGCCCCTGTCCCGGGACAGGGAAATAGATACGCAGTATTTT.

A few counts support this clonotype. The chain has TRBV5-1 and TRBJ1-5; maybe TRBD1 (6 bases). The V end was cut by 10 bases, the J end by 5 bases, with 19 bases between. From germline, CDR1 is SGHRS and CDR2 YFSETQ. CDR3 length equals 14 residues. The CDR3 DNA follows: TGCGCCTACGGGGGGGCCCCCCCTCATCAGCCCCAGCATTTT. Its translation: CAYGGAPPHQPQHF.

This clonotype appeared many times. CDR3 nucleotide sequence: TGCGCCAGCAGCCCCAGCCCGGGACTAGCGGAGACCCAGTACTTC. Protein product: CASSPSPGLAETQYF. V usage is TRBV5-1 and J usage is TRBJ2-5; 10 nucleotides line up with TRBD2. The length of the CDR3 is 15 residues. CDR1 is SGHRS and CDR2 is YFSETQ in the germline V gene. V lost 4 bases and J lost 5; bases outside the gene matches: 8.

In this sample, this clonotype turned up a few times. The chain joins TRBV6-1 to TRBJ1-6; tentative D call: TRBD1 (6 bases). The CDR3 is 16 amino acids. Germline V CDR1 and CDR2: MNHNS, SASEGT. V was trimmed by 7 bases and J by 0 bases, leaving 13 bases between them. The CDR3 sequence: CASNDQGSSYNSPLHF. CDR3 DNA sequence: TGTGCCAGCAATGATCAGGGGAGCTCCTATAATTCACCCCTCCACTTT.

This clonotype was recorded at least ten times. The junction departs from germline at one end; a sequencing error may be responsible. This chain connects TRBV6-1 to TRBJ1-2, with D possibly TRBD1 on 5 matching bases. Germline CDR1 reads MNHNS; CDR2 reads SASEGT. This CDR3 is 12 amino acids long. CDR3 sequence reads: CASKSSGQGHAF. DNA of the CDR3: TGTGCCAGCAAATCCTCAGGTCAGGGTCACGCCTTC.

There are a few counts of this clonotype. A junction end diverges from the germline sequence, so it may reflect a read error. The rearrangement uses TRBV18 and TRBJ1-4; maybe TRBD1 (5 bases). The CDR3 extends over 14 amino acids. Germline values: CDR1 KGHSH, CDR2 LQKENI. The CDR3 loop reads CASSPQRTGRSRVF. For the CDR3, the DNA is TGTGCCAGCTCACCACAGAGAACGGGACGAAGTCGGGTTTTT.

The CDR3: CASSWGTSAGELFF. As DNA, the CDR3 is TGTGCCAGCAGTTGGGGGACTAGCGCCGGGGAGCTGTTTTTT. This chain joins TRBV12-3 or TRBV12-4 and TRBJ2-2, with TRBD2 matching over 10 bases. CDR3 length: 14 amino acids. The V and J ends lost 4 bases and 6 bases, in that order; junction bases with no gene match: 2.